These T cell receptor beta chains were read from a single sample in a study of blood T cell repertoires in COVID-19. The data were produced by immunoSEQ multiplex PCR, yet TCRdb's version contains in-frame clones alone and is incomplete. The table includes a few hundred thousand clones, 80% to 90% detected once. The sample comprised peripheral blood. Receptors originate from an elderly woman with active or convalescent COVID-19. CDR3s include the opening cysteine and the closing phenylalanine or tryptophan. A D gene is named only where the DNA matches it firmly. Part of the rows lack a size; the others show once, few, many or a class for expanded clones.

d_gene	v_gene	abundance	j_gene	CDR3nt	CDR3aa
TRBD1	TRBV5-1	few	TRBJ1-5	TGCGCCAGCAGCTTGGAGGCAGGGGGTTCAAATAGCAATCAGCCCCAGCATTTT	CASSLEAGGSNSNQPQHF
NA	TRBV5-5	NA	TRBJ1-1	TGTGCCAGCAGCCACAGGGCCACTGAAGCTTTCTTT	CASSHRATEAFF
TRBD1	TRBV10-3	NA	TRBJ1-5	TGTGCCATCAGTGTCGGGACAGGGAACAATCAGCCCCAGCATTTT	CAISVGTGNNQPQHF
NA	TRBV4-3	NA	TRBJ2-3	TGCGCCAGCAGCCCGGGGGGCAGCGGGACTGGATTCACAGATACGCAGTATTTT	CASSPGGSGTGFTDTQYF
TRBD1	TRBV6-2/TRBV6-3	NA	TRBJ2-7	TGTGCCAGCAGCAAGGGACAGGGGAACTCCTACGAGCAGTACTTC	CASSKGQGNSYEQYF
TRBD1	TRBV5-1	NA	TRBJ1-1	TGCGCCAGCAGCTTGAATCCGGGACAGGGAGTAACTGAAGCTTTCTTT	CASSLNPGQGVTEAFF
NA	TRBV10-3	NA	TRBJ2-7	TGTGCCATCAGTGAGTTGAGACAGCCTTTTTCCTACGAGCAGTACTTC	CAISELRQPFSYEQYF
NA	TRBV7-8	NA	TRBJ2-7	TGTGCCAGCAGCTCCCCCCTCTACGAGCAGTACTTC	CASSSPLYEQYF
NA	TRBV7-8	few	TRBJ1-2	TGTGCCAGCAGCTTAGGAGTCTTGTCGAATGGCTACACCTTC	CASSLGVLSNGYTF
NA	TRBV27	NA	TRBJ2-6	TGTGCCAGCAGTTTTTACTCTGGGGCCAACGTCCTGACTTTC	CASSFYSGANVLTF
TRBD2	TRBV6-5	once	TRBJ2-1	TGTGCCAGCAGCGCGACTAGCGGCCAATACAATGAGCAGTTCTTC	CASSATSGQYNEQFF
NA	TRBV6-1	NA	TRBJ1-2	TGTGCCAGCAGTGAGAGGAATTATGGCTACACCTTC	CASSERNYGYTF
TRBD2	TRBV11-2	NA	TRBJ2-1	TGTGCCAGCAGCCCGACTAGCGGGCTATACAATGAGCAGTTCTTC	CASSPTSGLYNEQFF
TRBD2	TRBV5-4	NA	TRBJ2-3	TGTGCCAGCAGCTCGCCAGCGGGAGCAATTGGCACAGATACGCAGTATTTT	CASSSPAGAIGTDTQYF
NA	TRBV5-6	NA	TRBJ1-3	TGTGCCAGCAGCCCGGAGGCGGGTAGGAAAAACACCATATATTTT	CASSPEAGRKNTIYF
NA	TRBV4-2	NA	TRBJ2-7	TGTGCCAGCAGCCAAACAGGGTTGAACGGCTACGAGCAGTACTTC	CASSQTGLNGYEQYF
NA	TRBV6-6	NA	TRBJ2-7	TGTGCCAGCAGTTACGTCCCAGGTTCCCTACGAGTGCAGTACTTC	CASSYVPGSLRVQYF
NA	TRBV3-1/TRBV3-2	NA	TRBJ2-7	TGTGCCAGCAGCCAAGATCCTAGCAGCTACGAGCAGTACTTC	CASSQDPSSYEQYF
NA	TRBV11-2	NA	TRBJ2-3	TGTGCCAGCAGCCCGGGGGACAGCACAGATACGCAGTATTTT	CASSPGDSTDTQYF
TRBD2	TRBV24-1	once	TRBJ2-5	TGTGCCACCAGTGATCCGCGGGGGGATGGAGAGACCCAGTACTTC	CATSDPRGDGETQYF
NA	TRBV5-4	NA	TRBJ2-7	TGTGCCAGCAGCTTGGACTACGGGGGACTGAGGCAGTACTTC	CASSLDYGGLRQYF
TRBD2	TRBV18	NA	TRBJ2-1	TGTGCCAGCTCCATAGCGGGGGGATACAATGAGCAGTTCTTC	CASSIAGGYNEQFF
NA	TRBV11-1	few	TRBJ2-7	TGTGCCAGCAGCTTAAGGCAGGCTGTCGGCGAGCAGTACTTC	CASSLRQAVGEQYF
TRBD1	TRBV7-2	few	TRBJ1-1	TGTGCCAGCAGCGCCAGGGGGCCGGGCACTGAAGCTTTCTTT	CASSARGPGTEAFF
NA	TRBV18	NA	TRBJ2-2	TGTGCCAGCTCCGCTAGTCTACTAGCCTACACCGGGGAGCTGTTTTTT	CASSASLLAYTGELFF
NA	TRBV27	once	TRBJ2-1	TGTGCCAGCAGTTTTAACAGCTTTTCCTCCTACAATGAGCAGTTCTTC	CASSFNSFSSYNEQFF
NA	TRBV30	NA	TRBJ2-2	TGTGCCTGGAGTGTAGCCCCTCGGGGTCCCGGGGAGCTGTTTTTT	CAWSVAPRGPGELFF
NA	TRBV11-3	NA	TRBJ1-6	TGTGCCAGCAGCCAAGGGGTCGGACCTGGGTCACCCCTCCACTTT	CASSQGVGPGSPLHF
NA	TRBV19	NA	TRBJ1-1	TGTGCCAGTAGAGAATTGGGGGCCATAACTGAAGCTTTCTTT	CASRELGAITEAFF
NA	TRBV4-3	few	TRBJ2-1	TGCGCCAGCAGCCACGGGTCCTTAAATGAGCAGTTCTTC	CASSHGSLNEQFF
NA	TRBV5-4	NA	TRBJ2-1	TGTGCCAGCAGCTTGAAGGAGGGGGCTTCCTTATACAATGAGCAGTTCTTC	CASSLKEGASLYNEQFF